These 4 T cell receptor beta chains were all obtained from the same sample, sequenced in a study of blood T cell repertoires in COVID-19. Some clones are missing from TCRdb's copy, which holds only in-frame ones; the method was immunoSEQ multiplex PCR. The sample shows approximately 180,000 clones, more than 70% of them seen only once. Sequenced input: peripheral blood. These TCRs come from a person aged 65 to 85 with COVID-19, enrolled during active disease.

The gene calls are TRBV3-1 (or the pseudogene TRBV3-2) and TRBJ2-5; D gene unclear. V lost 4 bases and J lost 5, with 8 bases in between. Germline loops: CDR1 LGHDT, CDR2 YNNKEL (reference sequence). The CDR3 contains 12 residues. DNA for the CDR3: TGTGCCAGCAGCCGCCTCGGGGAGACCCAGTACTTC. Translating gives CASSRLGETQYF.

This chain links TRBV3-1 (or the pseudogene TRBV3-2) with TRBJ1-5; D perhaps matches TRBD1 (5 bases). The germline V gene has CDR1 LGHDT and CDR2 YNNKEL (reference sequence). This CDR3 has 14 amino acids. Trimming stripped 3 bases from V and 0 bases from J, with 6 bases between. This CDR3 reads CASSQGHSNQPQHF. The CDR3 DNA is TGTGCCAGCAGCCAGGGGCATAGCAATCAGCCCCAGCATTTT.

The genes are TRBV28 and TRBJ2-2; 8 bases align to TRBD1. The V gene's germline CDR1 is MDHEN and CDR2 SYDVKM. V gave up 4 bases and J gave up 4 bases; unmatched junction bases: 5. There are 15 residues in the CDR3. CDR3 coding DNA: TGTGCCAGCAGTTCCTGGACAGGGTCCACCGGGGAGCTGTTTTTT. As protein: CASSSWTGSTGELFF. The full variable domain, with the rest looked up from reference TRBV28 and TRBJ2-2, is DVKVTQSSRYLVKRTGEKVFLECVQDMDHENMFWYRQDPGLGLRLIYFSYDVKMKEKGDIPEGYSVSREKKERFSLILESASTNQTSMYLCASSSWTGSTGELFFGEGSRLTVL.

J is TRBJ1-6 and V is TRBV28; maybe TRBD1 (6 bases). Germline values: CDR1 MDHEN, CDR2 SYDVKM. The CDR3 has 18 residues. V shed 5 bases and J shed 0 bases, with 17 bases lying between them. The DNA for the CDR3 is TGTGCCAGCAGTCCCTCAGGGGCCCCGAGCTCCTATAATTCACCCCTCCACTTT. Its translation is CASSPSGAPSSYNSPLHF.